This is a list of T cell receptor beta chains from one sample in a study of vaccination and CD4 T cells after COVID-19. The antigens of these receptors remain unknown. Via MiXCR, TCRdb re-called the PCR reads, giving one row per CDR3 protein. The table has 15,000 to 20,000 distinct CDR3 sequences, roughly 50% seen once; the top ten hold around 2.6%. Sequenced material: CD4+ T cells from blood, cultured in vitro, taken after SARS-CoV-2 vaccination. These receptor sequences come from a human donor who had recovered from COVID-19. CDR3s include the opening cysteine and the closing phenylalanine or tryptophan. The order of the fields is CDR3 protein, CDR3 DNA, J gene, V gene, D gene, clone size. D genes are given only for firm matches. Not every row has a clone size; where given, it reads once, few, many or a size class.

CSVGTGALYGYTF	TGCAGCGTTGGCACAGGAGCCCTATATGGCTACACCTTC	TRBJ1-2	TRBV29-1	NA	few
CATSKGTSGRGYEQFF	TGTGCCACCAGTAAAGGGACTAGCGGGAGAGGCTATGAGCAGTTCTTC	TRBJ2-1	TRBV24-1	TRBD2	NA
CASTPDQGFSPLHF	TGTGCCAGCACCCCGGACCAGGGGTTCTCACCCCTCCACTTT	TRBJ1-6	TRBV7-9	NA	few
CASSPWTGNTEAFF	TGTGCCAGCAGTCCTTGGACGGGGAACACTGAAGCTTTCTTT	TRBJ1-1	TRBV27	NA	few
CASSEYGADTQYF	TGTGCCAGCAGTGAATATGGGGCAGATACGCAGTATTTT	TRBJ2-3	TRBV25-1	NA	NA
CSGRVYEKLFF	TGCAGTGGAAGAGTGTATGAAAAACTGTTTTTT	TRBJ1-4	TRBV20-1	NA	NA
CASSLSSAGGSPLHF	TGTGCCAGCAGCTTATCCAGCGCCGGAGGTTCACCCCTCCACTTT	TRBJ1-6	TRBV7-9	NA	few
CSVLRQGDGYTF	TGCAGCGTTCTACGACAGGGGGATGGCTACACCTTC	TRBJ1-2	TRBV29-1	TRBD1	NA
CASSGGRNGYTF	TGTGCCAGTTCAGGGGGCAGGAATGGCTACACCTTC	TRBJ1-2	TRBV6-2/TRBV6-3	TRBD1	NA
CASSPPGRGTEAFF	TGTGCCAGCAGCCCGCCGGGACGCGGGACTGAAGCTTTCTTT	TRBJ1-1	TRBV6-2/TRBV6-3	NA	NA
CSVGKGTGDGYTF	TGCAGCGTTGGGAAAGGGACAGGGGATGGCTACACCTTC	TRBJ1-2	TRBV29-1	TRBD1	NA
CASSPKDRLSTEAFF	TGTGCCAGCAGCCCAAAGGACCGCCTGAGCACTGAAGCTTTCTTT	TRBJ1-1	TRBV7-9	NA	NA
CASSDLTDHSPLHF	TGTGCCAGCAGTGATCTGACGGACCATTCACCCCTCCACTTT	TRBJ1-6	TRBV6-1	NA	NA
CSARGGTRSSYEQYF	TGCAGTGCTAGAGGTGGGACTAGATCTTCTTACGAGCAGTACTTC	TRBJ2-7	TRBV20-1	TRBD2	NA
CASSLRGNYNEQFF	TGTGCCAGCAGCTTAAGGGGTAACTACAATGAGCAGTTCTTC	TRBJ2-1	TRBV11-1	NA	NA
CSARLPGPQETQYF	TGCAGTGCTAGATTGCCAGGACCCCAAGAGACCCAGTACTTC	TRBJ2-5	TRBV20-1	NA	NA
CASSLLGQRTDTQYF	TGTGCCAGCAGCTTATTGGGACAGCGCACAGATACGCAGTATTTT	TRBJ2-3	TRBV7-2	TRBD1	NA
CASSLSSGGIFYEQYF	TGTGCCAGCAGCTTATCTAGCGGGGGGATATTCTACGAGCAGTACTTC	TRBJ2-7	TRBV7-2	TRBD2	NA
CASTHGLAGATGELFF	TGTGCCAGCACCCATGGACTAGCGGGAGCGACCGGGGAGCTGTTTTTT	TRBJ2-2	TRBV21-1	NA	NA
CATADYRSTDTQYF	TGTGCCACTGCGGACTACCGAAGCACAGATACGCAGTATTTT	TRBJ2-3	TRBV15	NA	few
CASSASSGGFGNTEAFF	TGTGCCAGCAGCGCCAGCAGCGGGGGGTTCGGGAACACTGAAGCTTTCTTT	TRBJ1-1	TRBV7-9	NA	NA
CASSQGQGMNTEAFF	TGTGCCAGCAGCCAGGGACAGGGAATGAACACTGAAGCTTTCTTT	TRBJ1-1	TRBV7-2	TRBD1	NA
CASSQVAYPNYGYTF	TGTGCCAGCAGCCAAGTGGCATACCCTAACTATGGCTACACCTTC	TRBJ1-2	TRBV14	NA	NA
CASSLVLDGAQVAFF	TGTGCCAGCAGCTTAGTGCTTGATGGGGCGCAGGTAGCTTTCTTT	TRBJ1-1	TRBV7-2	NA	once
CASRGQTSTEAFF	TGTGCCAGCAGAGGACAGACCAGCACTGAAGCTTTCTTT	TRBJ1-1	TRBV28	NA	few
CATSRDRGSQETQYF	TGTGCCACCAGCAGAGATCGAGGCAGCCAAGAGACCCAGTACTTC	TRBJ2-5	TRBV15	NA	few
CASSSDREVYYGYTF	TGTGCCAGTAGTAGTGACAGGGAGGTTTACTATGGCTACACCTTC	TRBJ1-2	TRBV19	TRBD1	NA
CSASHRGIQQPQHF	TGCAGTGCTTCGCACAGGGGGATACAACAGCCCCAGCATTTT	TRBJ1-5	TRBV20-1	TRBD1	NA
CASNGGLLTDTQYF	TGTGCCAGCAATGGGGGGCTTTTGACAGATACGCAGTATTTT	TRBJ2-3	TRBV28	NA	few
CATLRWGASTYEQYF	TGTGCCACCCTACGGTGGGGAGCCTCGACCTACGAGCAGTACTTC	TRBJ2-7	TRBV28	NA	once
CASRDSHNSPLHF	TGTGCCAGTAGGGACAGCCATAATTCACCCCTCCACTTT	TRBJ1-6	TRBV19	NA	few
CASSLERQTNYGYTF	TGTGCCAGCAGCTTAGAGCGACAGACAAACTATGGCTACACCTTC	TRBJ1-2	TRBV7-9	NA	few
CASSSPTGGQTNEKLFF	TGTGCCAGCAGTTCTCCGACAGGGGGGCAAACTAATGAAAAACTGTTTTTT	TRBJ1-4	TRBV28	TRBD1	NA
CASSSGQINQPQHF	TGTGCCAGCAGTTCGGGACAGATCAATCAGCCCCAGCATTTT	TRBJ1-5	TRBV28	TRBD1	NA
CASSASPGTSAYEQYF	TGTGCCAGCAGCGCGAGTCCCGGGACTAGCGCCTACGAGCAGTACTTC	TRBJ2-7	TRBV21-1	NA	NA
CATSRAGTATDGYTF	TGTGCCACCAGCAGAGCCGGGACAGCAACTGATGGCTACACCTTC	TRBJ1-2	TRBV15	TRBD1	few
CASSSGGHYGYTF	TGTGCCAGCAGCTCCGGGGGCCACTATGGCTACACCTTC	TRBJ1-2	TRBV7-9	NA	NA
CASSAQGGKETQYF	TGTGCCAGCAGCGCCCAAGGGGGGAAAGAGACCCAGTACTTC	TRBJ2-5	TRBV7-2	NA	NA
CSANARRGGAGEQYF	TGCAGTGCCAACGCTAGGCGCGGGGGGGCCGGGGAGCAGTACTTC	TRBJ2-7	TRBV20-1	TRBD2	NA